This T cell receptor beta chain was obtained from a study of identifying expanded T cells in peripheral blood. During the collection period, no donor immune events like infections were recorded. TCRdb's table, derived via immunoSEQ multiplex PCR, lists solely in-frame clones and lacks some. The top ten clones hold around 5% of a sample with about 100,000 clones, 88% of them seen once. A word on this clone: Its specificity is unknown.

CDR3 length equals 15 residues. V lost 5 bases and J lost 3, with 16 bases in between. Germline V gene sequence: CDR1 PRHDT, CDR2 FYEKMQ (reference sequence). Notes on the study in general: About 1.3 clones differed between technical replicates, versus roughly 16 and 20 over time.

The sample comprised blood. The sequence was obtained from a person between 18 and 69 years old in good health. This rearrangement joins TRBV13 to TRBJ1-1; TRBD1 is a possible D gene (5 bases). The CDR3 nucleotides read TGTGCCAGCAGCCGCCGCGCTGGGGGTCACACTGAAGCTTTCTTT. Its translation: CASSRRAGGHTEAFF.